The TCR beta chain under discussion was sequenced for a study of T cells in Graves' hyperthyroidism and ophthalmopathy (dated by TCRdb to between 2019 and 2020). As for the study more broadly: Peripheral blood was collected at initial diagnosis, before any treatment. To identify distinguishing TCR V-J signatures, a discovery cohort of some 100 patients was used, comprising 43 with Graves' ophthalmopathy and 57 with stable Graves' hyperthyroidism. Whether ophthalmopathy could be predicted prospectively was tested in an independent validation cohort made up of some 20 hyperthyroidism patients plus 17 patients who later progressed to ophthalmopathy. For training and testing, the 100 or so patients in the discovery cohort were randomly divided in a 7:3 ratio. Thyroid tissue and blood T-cell repertoires from more than 5 Graves' hyperthyroidism patients were also compared in the study. After sampling, hyperthyroidism patients received methimazole starting at 30 mg daily, and ophthalmopathy patients received high-dose intravenous methylprednisolone. TCR Vbeta CDR3 sequencing of 130 to 150 peripheral blood samples (43 ophthalmopathy, about 74 hyperthyroidism and about 17 progressor patients) is reported in the paper.

Trimming takes 1 base from V and 10 bases from J, and the germline ends sit 13 bases apart. According to the germline V gene, CDR1 reads SGHTA and CDR2 reads FQGNSA. The CDR3 runs 13 residues from the cysteine to the phenylalanine. The only DNA kept is the CDR3, 39 bases in frame from the first base. Results the study describes overall, beyond this receptor: Most expanded thyroid clonotypes (frequency above 0.001) were also detected in blood, suggesting blood repertoires may reflect thyroid immune responses. No statistical method was used to set the sample size in advance, and investigators knew the group allocation. In validation, the model predicted progression to ophthalmopathy with approximately 71% sensitivity and less than 75% specificity, a median of 6.5 months before onset. A model built on a 13 V-J signature distinguished ophthalmopathy from stable hyperthyroidism, reaching about 89% sensitivity and under 84% specificity in cross-validation and 80%/75% in testing.

Stable Graves' hyperthyroidism was defined as the absence of progression to ophthalmopathy over 18 months of follow-up. Hyperthyroidism patients were newly diagnosed, with disease duration under 2 months, and aged 18 to 65 years. Any patient with an uncontrolled infection, another autoimmune disease, pregnancy or lactation was excluded. Diagnoses relied on clinical symptoms, serum thyroxine and TRAb, thyroid ultrasound and orbital computed tomography. PBMCs were isolated from about 9 ml of fresh peripheral blood by Ficoll-Paque density gradient centrifugation. Total RNA was extracted with Trizol reagent, and quality was checked on an Agilent 2100 Bioanalyzer. This clonotype was found many times. The specificity of this receptor is unknown. Base-call qualities are not available, and no considerably larger clone is one nucleotide away. The TCR beta CDR3 regions were amplified from the RNA transcripts. For the first round of RT-PCR on the TCR CDR3, the HTBI primer set was used together with the Qiagen OneStep RT-PCR kit. A second multiplex PCR round built the libraries, followed by size selection and purification. Paired-end sequencing of the libraries was performed with 100 bp reads on an Illumina HiSeq2000. The authors processed their data as follows. SOAPnuke was used to process the raw data, throwing out any read that contained adapters or uncalled bases, had a mean Phred below 15, or lacked an exact constant-primer or identifier match. High-quality paired reads were merged with COPE v1.2.5, and unique nucleotide sequences were defined as clonotypes. MiTCR v1.1 was used to align clonotypes to the IMGT TRBV, TRBD and TRBJ reference segments. Only V-J combinations with frequency above 0.0001, covering roughly 99% of repertoires, were analysed. The TCS score was defined as F50 (clonal expansion) divided by E x V (chaos), with BLOSUM62-based TCRdist calculated between CDR3 peptides within each V-J. Welch's t-statistics and random forest reduced 450 to 600 V-J features to 13, which were used in a naive Bayes classifier (R e1071). The similarity between thyroid and blood repertoires was quantified using the Morisita-Horn index. The raw public reads went through TCRdb reprocessing: fastp at Q25, MiXCR clone calling, in-frame beta chains kept. CDR3 protein duplicates are merged, each entry listing the most common genes and DNA. In this record, the V and J calls reflect TCRdb's handling and not the investigators' own analysis. Counted in this sample were roughly 710,000 distinct CDR3 sequences; just over 35% of them appeared once. The top ten hold 30% to 40% of the sample.

This chain joins TRBV7-2 to TRBJ1-1; the D region possibly corresponds to TRBD1 (5 bases align). This receptor was taken from a woman aged 35 to 49 with Graves' hyperthyroidism. Sequenced input: blood. The sequenced DNA is TGTGCCAGCAGCTTAGGAATGGGGCTGTTAGCTTTCTTT. It specifies CASSLGMGLLAFF.